One T cell receptor beta chain is described in this entry. Original data processing: Quantification of nucleated cells was approximated via reference gene primer amplification. Here immunoSEQ multiplex PCR was the method, and the copy in TCRdb shows in-frame clones only, minus some. V, J and clone size were drawn from that table, and D and trimming were deduced from the DNA. This sample has some 150,000 clones, with about nine tenths found just once. This entry belongs to a study of blood T cell repertoires in COVID-19. In the study overall: The study drew acute and convalescent COVID-19 samples from the United States, Italy and Spain. PBMCs, B-cell-depleted T cells, or T cells were the source of the cDNA or gDNA that made up the material.

V was clipped by 2 bases and J by 3 bases; unmatched bases: 2. Germline V lookup: CDR1 SGHTS, CDR2 YDEGEE. The CDR3 is 13 residues long. The sample comprised peripheral blood. This TCR was recovered from a human donor in a cohort sampled during active COVID-19. The chain has TRBV5-8 and TRBJ2-7; 7 bases fit TRBD2. In DNA, the CDR3 is TGTGCCAGCAGCTTCGGGGGGAACTACGAGCAGTACTTC. Translated, it gives CASSFGGNYEQYF.